A selection of T cell receptor beta chains follows, all from one sample in a study of naive CD8 T cells in extremely preterm neonates. Using immunoSEQ multiplex PCR, the repertoire was profiled, and TCRdb retains in-frame clones only, with some absent. This table holds roughly 5,000 clones, roughly 98% found once. Sequences were obtained from naive CD8+ T cells from blood. The receptors were gathered from a human donor in good health. Both conserved end residues are part of each CDR3. Fields, in order: V gene, clone size, D gene, J gene, CDR3 protein, CDR3 DNA. D genes are given only for firm matches. Clone size is not always given. Where it is, it says once, few, many or a class for expanded clones.

>TRBV9|.|.|TRBJ2-7
CASSASGAGEQYF
TGTGCCAGCAGCGCGAGTGGGGCGGGGGAGCAGTACTTC
>TRBV28|.|TRBD1|TRBJ1-5
CASSLSRRGFSNQPQHF
TGTGCCAGCAGTTTATCCCGCAGGGGGTTTAGCAATCAGCCCCAGCATTTT
>TRBV14|.|.|TRBJ1-2
CASSQDSRGSDGYTF
TGTGCCAGCAGCCAAGATTCTAGGGGGTCGGATGGCTACACCTTC
>TRBV27|.|TRBD1|TRBJ1-5
CASSPGQGNQPQHF
TGTGCCAGCAGTCCCGGACAGGGTAACCAGCCCCAGCATTTT
>TRBV4-1|.|.|TRBJ1-1
CASSQDWGLEAFF
TGCGCCAGCAGCCAAGACTGGGGACTTGAAGCTTTCTTT
>TRBV4-3|.|.|TRBJ2-1
CASSQDSREPYNEQFF
TGCGCCAGCAGCCAAGACAGCCGGGAGCCCTACAATGAGCAGTTCTTC
>TRBV7-9|.|TRBD2|TRBJ2-1
CASSTVGTSPYNEQFF
TGTGCCAGCAGCACCGTAGGGACTAGCCCCTACAATGAGCAGTTCTTC
>TRBV2|.|.|TRBJ2-2
CASSAKTDTGELFF
TGTGCCAGCAGTGCTAAGACAGACACCGGGGAGCTGTTTTTT
>TRBV5-5|.|.|TRBJ1-3
CASSLGGNAGNTIYF
TGTGCCAGCAGCTTGGGAGGGAACGCTGGAAACACCATATATTTT
>TRBV19|.|.|TRBJ1-5
CASSTKQGSNQPQHF
TGTGCCAGTAGTACAAAGCAGGGGAGCAATCAGCCCCAGCATTTT
>TRBV14|.|.|TRBJ2-4
CASSQEGSGDIQYF
TGTGCCAGCAGCCAAGAAGGGTCGGGGGACATTCAGTACTTC
>TRBV14|.|.|TRBJ2-7
CASSQERRGEQYF
TGTGCCAGCAGCCAAGAACGGCGGGGCGAGCAGTACTTC
>TRBV7-5|.|.|TRBJ2-7
CARSLGLGNRDRALGEQYF
TGTGCCAGAAGCTTAGGATTGGGGAACCGGGACAGGGCGTTGGGGGAGCAGTACTTC
>TRBV12-2|.|.|TRBJ2-7
CASRLGLVDYEQYF
TGTGCAAGTCGCTTAGGGTTAGTCGACTACGAGCAGTACTTC
>TRBV18|.|TRBD2|TRBJ2-5
CASSPGLAGEETQYF
TGTGCCAGCTCACCTGGGCTAGCGGGGGAAGAGACCCAGTACTTC
>TRBV4-3|.|.|TRBJ2-3
CASSQEFPGRPPNTQYF
TGCGCCAGCAGCCAAGAATTTCCAGGCCGACCCCCGAATACGCAGTATTTT
>TRBV28|.|.|TRBJ2-1
CASSFDMTQSGDMAGNEQFF
TGTGCCAGCAGTTTCGACATGACACAAAGCGGGGACATGGCTGGGAATGAGCAGTTCTTC
>TRBV7-4|.|TRBD1|TRBJ2-2
CASGAGQGNTGELFF
TGTGCCAGCGGAGCGGGACAGGGGAACACCGGGGAGCTGTTTTTT
>TRBV7-9|.|TRBD2|TRBJ2-7
CASSSTSREGEQYF
TGTGCCAGCAGCTCGACTAGCAGGGAGGGCGAGCAGTACTTC
>TRBV30|.|TRBD1|TRBJ1-4
CAWSSGTANEKLFF
TGTGCCTGGAGCTCCGGGACAGCTAATGAAAAACTGTTTTTT
>TRBV27|once|TRBD1|TRBJ2-1
CASSITGGAYNEQFF
TGTGCCAGCAGTATAACAGGGGGCGCCTACAATGAGCAGTTCTTC
>TRBV13|.|.|TRBJ2-3
CASMGQTRDTQYF
TGTGCCAGCATGGGGCAGACACGAGATACGCAGTATTTT
>TRBV27|.|.|TRBJ1-2
CASSRLGGAEGYTF
TGTGCCAGCAGTCGCCTCGGGGGGGCTGAAGGCTACACCTTC
>TRBV19|.|.|TRBJ1-5
CASRYPGQGNQPQHF
TGTGCCAGTAGGTACCCAGGGCAGGGCAATCAGCCCCAGCATTTT
>TRBV27|.|.|TRBJ2-1
CASSLGSYNEQFF
TGTGCCAGCTCACTTGGCTCCTACAATGAGCAGTTCTTC
>TRBV15|.|TRBD1|TRBJ2-7
CATSRDSQGAWYEQYF
TGTGCCACCAGCAGAGATTCACAGGGGGCATGGTACGAGCAGTACTTC
>TRBV28|.|.|TRBJ2-1
CASSLAVEQFF
TGTGCCAGCAGTTTGGCCGTTGAGCAGTTCTTC
>TRBV30|once|TRBD2|TRBJ2-7
CAWSNSGRRWEQYF
TGTGCCTGGAGTAACAGCGGGAGGCGATGGGAGCAGTACTTC
>TRBV27|.|TRBD1|TRBJ2-7
CASSLSPPGQGYEQYF
TGTGCCAGCAGTTTAAGCCCCCCGGGACAGGGATACGAGCAGTACTTC
>TRBV9|.|.|TRBJ2-3
CASSVESGSTDTQYF
TGTGCCAGCAGCGTAGAAAGCGGTAGCACAGATACGCAGTATTTT